This TCR beta chain was sequenced for a study of blood T cell repertoires in COVID-19. Study-level background: The United States, Italy and Spain supplied acute and convalescent COVID-19 samples. T cells, B-cell-depleted T cells, or PBMCs provided the cDNA or gDNA that served as material.

Germline CDR1 and CDR2: SGDLS and YYNGEE. V was cut by 3 bases and J by 2 bases, with 24 bases left in between. CDR3 length equals 19 residues. How the authors handled the data: The assay estimated nucleated cells by amplifying reference gene primers. Data came from immunoSEQ multiplex PCR; TCRdb stores just in-frame clones and leaves some out. Clonal size and the V and J genes are those of that table, whereas D and trimming came from the DNA. The sample has 160,000 or so clones, around three quarters seen once. In this sample, this clone turned up a few times. This chain uses TRBV9 with TRBJ1-3; a possible D gene is TRBD1 (5 bases). This TCR was sampled from a man between 65 and 79 years old with active or convalescent COVID-19. Sequencing was done on a sample of peripheral blood. The CDR3 protein is CASSGNPRATKFTGNTIYF. CDR3 nucleotide sequence: TGTGCCAGCAGCGGCAACCCCAGGGCCACGAAGTTCACTGGAAACACCATATATTTT.